This TCR beta chain was profiled in a study of cytomegalovirus exposure and HLA in healthy donors. Study-level information: Of some 400 genotyped donors, about 80% clustered with self-reported Caucasian donors.

This clone was seen a few times. V was pared by 7 bases and J by 7 bases, with 10 bases of the junction left unmatched. CDR1 and CDR2 (germline): SGHTA, FQGNSA. CDR3 length: 16 amino acids. With 60 Vbeta and 13 Jbeta primers, the PCR was carried out. Sequencing was performed with immunoSEQ multiplex PCR; in TCRdb, only in-frame clones are kept and a portion is missing. The sample holds some 200,000 clones, 9.5% seen once. This rearrangement joins TRBV7-2 to TRBJ2-1, with 13 bases aligning to TRBD2. The sequencing sample was made of PBMCs. The sequence was obtained from a woman in her 30s in good health and CMV-seropositive. CDR3 DNA sequence: TGTGCCAGCAACTACTGGACTAGCGGGAGCGGTAATGAGCAGTTCTTC. Its translation is CASNYWTSGSGNEQFF.